This T cell receptor (beta chain) is drawn from a study of T-cell memory formation after mild COVID-19. Study summary: TCR clusters showed largely donor specificity.

Study-wide findings and caveats: Clones that contracted clustered mainly in CM and EM if CD4+ and in EMRA if CD8+. A second wave expanding day 15 to 37 was CD4+-biased; contracting clones were balanced. Some clones that responded were present in memory (sampled pre-infection), which suggests cross-reactive memory joined.

Remarks on this clonotype: Its antigen remains unknown.

Each CDR3 protein is one row after TCRdb ran MiXCR on the 5' RACE reads. The data contain some 150,000 distinct CDR3 sequences, over 6% of them singletons. Sequenced material: PBMCs or a T cell subset sorted from them (not recorded which). This clonotype was obtained from an adult woman who had mild COVID-19 (a few samples of this study predate the infection). Cell type and time point are not known.

CDR3 in amino acids: CASSYGHGYTF. DNA for the CDR3: TGTGCCAGTAGTTACGGCCATGGCTACACCTTC. This sequence joins TRBV19 and TRBJ1-2; no clear D. Trimming removed 5 bases at V and 6 bases at J, with 7 bases between. The length of the CDR3 is 11 residues. Germline V gives CDR1 LNHDA, CDR2 SQIVND (reference sequence).